What follows are 20 T cell receptor beta chains derived from one specimen sequenced in a study of immune evolution from preneoplasia to lung adenocarcinoma. This table comes from immunoSEQ multiplex PCR, and its TCRdb copy is limited to in-frame clones, with some not included. Counted here are thousands of clones, approximately 76% occurring once; the ten biggest clones make up about 12%. Sequenced sample: FFPE minimally invasive lung adenocarcinoma tissue. The receptors stem from an older person with lung adenocarcinoma.

This clone was recorded a few times. The V gene is TRBV9, the J gene TRBJ2-3; D is undetermined. This CDR3 has 18 residues. The germline CDR1 and CDR2 sequences are SGDLS and YYNGEE. The V end was cut by 0 bases, the J end by 5 bases, with 22 bases between. The CDR3 reads CASSVAFGGLGPGDTQYF. DNA of the CDR3: TGTGCCAGCAGCGTAGCCTTCGGTGGGCTCGGGCCGGGAGATACGCAGTATTTT. Full variable domain (missing parts from reference TRBV9 and TRBJ2-3): DSGVTQTPKHLITATGQRVTLRCSPRSGDLSVYWYQQSLDQGLQFLIQYYNGEERAKGNILERFSAQQFPDLHSELNLSSLELGDSALYFCASSVAFGGLGPGDTQYFGPGTRLTVL.

The chain has TRBV4-3 and TRBJ2-1, with D unclear. V was shortened by 3 bases and J by 7 bases, with 10 bases between the two germline ends. The CDR3 extends over 13 amino acids. CDR1 is LGHNA and CDR2 is YSLEER in the germline V gene. This CDR3 is CASSQFLLNEQFF. CDR3 sequence (DNA): TGCGCCAGCAGCCAGTTTCTACTGAATGAGCAGTTCTTC.

The V call is TRBV18, the J call TRBJ1-5; no clear D gene. The CDR3 has 13 amino acids. Trimming took off 4 bases at V and 0 bases at J, with 4 bases between the two ends. Germline V gene sequence: CDR1 KGHSH, CDR2 LQKENI. The CDR3 here is CASSRDSNQPQHF. CDR3 in DNA: TGTGCCAGCTCACGGGATAGCAATCAGCCCCAGCATTTT.

The rearrangement links TRBV7-6 to TRBJ2-2, with 7 positions matching TRBD2. Germline CDR1 SGHVS, CDR2 FNYEAQ. The J segment lost 4 bases and the V segment lost 4 bases, leaving 12 bases of the junction unmatched. This CDR3 spans 17 amino acids. The CDR3 DNA is TGTGCCAGCAGCTCCCTGATGGGAGGGCTAAGCACCGGGGAGCTGTTTTTT. It translates to CASSSLMGGLSTGELFF.

The V and J genes are TRBV6-5 and TRBJ2-1; D is tentatively TRBD1 or TRBD2 (5 bases each). Germline V gives CDR1 MNHEY, CDR2 SVGAGI. The CDR3 has 10 residues. V lost 9 bases and J 10 bases, leaving 10 bases between the germline ends. Here the CDR3 reads CASGGGEQFF. The CDR3 nucleotides are TGTGCCAGTGGGGGTGGGGAGCAGTTCTTC.

The rearrangement uses TRBV7-8 and TRBJ2-7; 8 bases are shared with TRBD2. This CDR3 is built from 14 residues. Germline CDR1 is SGHVS and CDR2 is FQNEAQ. V was clipped by 6 bases and J by 7 bases; unmatched bases: 11. The CDR3 loop reads CASSQAGRGGEQYF. The CDR3, as DNA: TGTGCCAGCAGTCAGGCAGGCCGGGGGGGAGAGCAGTACTTC.

The chain joins TRBV7-2 to TRBJ1-5; possible D gene TRBD1, 5 bases. Germline CDR1 SGHTA, CDR2 FQGNSA. The CDR3 consists of 16 residues. Trimming removed 1 base from V and 1 base from J, with 11 bases in between. CDR3 DNA sequence: TGTGCCAGCAGCTTAGAAGGTACAGGCAGCAATCAGCCCCAGCATTTT. Protein sequence: CASSLEGTGSNQPQHF.

The V gene is TRBV28, the J gene TRBJ2-6; 7 bases agree with TRBD1. With V trimmed by 2 bases and J by 5 bases, 3 bases remained unmatched. Germline values: CDR1 MDHEN, CDR2 SYDVKM. The CDR3 is 15 residues long. CDR3 sequence (DNA): TGTGCCAGCAGTTTACGACAGGGCTGGGCCAACGTCCTGACTTTC. Its protein product is CASSLRQGWANVLTF. The complete variable domain, with remaining parts taken from reference TRBV28 and TRBJ2-6, reads DVKVTQSSRYLVKRTGEKVFLECVQDMDHENMFWYRQDPGLGLRLIYFSYDVKMKEKGDIPEGYSVSREKKERFSLILESASTNQTSMYLCASSLRQGWANVLTFGAGSRLTVL.

This clone appeared a few times. The V gene is TRBV9, the J gene TRBJ1-5; 11 nucleotides agree with TRBD1. The CDR3 length is 16 residues. The germline V gene has CDR1 SGDLS and CDR2 YYNGEE. V lost 3 bases, J lost 3 bases, and 5 bases stayed unmatched. The CDR3 bases are TGTGCCAGCAGCGCGGGGGACAGGGGGGTCAATCAGCCCCAGCATTTT. Amino acid sequence: CASSAGDRGVNQPQHF.

CDR3 coding DNA: TGTGCCAGCAGTTCGGCCGCTTGGGATACGCAGTATTTT. It encodes CASSSAAWDTQYF. This chain connects TRBV6-6 to TRBJ2-3; D remains ambiguous. Trimming left V 4 bases short and J 6 bases short, with 11 bases between. This CDR3 is 13 amino acids long. Looked up from germline, CDR1 is MNHNY and CDR2 is SVGAGI (reference sequence).

The V call is TRBV2, the J call TRBJ1-4; D uncertain. V shed 6 bases and J shed 1 base, with 9 bases lying between them. Germline CDR1 SNHLY, CDR2 FYNNEI. CDR3 length: 14 amino acids. The CDR3 region is CASSKGGTNEKLFF. The DNA for the CDR3 is TGTGCCAGCAGCAAAGGCGGAACTAATGAAAAACTGTTTTTT.

The chain is built from TRBV7-8 and TRBJ1-5, with 8 bases identical to TRBD1. The ends lost 1 base at V and 7 bases at J; junction bases unmatched: 0. The CDR3 length is 13 residues. Per germline, CDR1 SGHVS and CDR2 FQNEAQ. CDR3 nucleotides: TGTGCCAGCAGCTTAGACAGGGGGCAGCCCCAGCATTTT. This sequence encodes CASSLDRGQPQHF.

This chain links TRBV7-3 with TRBJ2-3, with a tentative D call TRBD2 (6 bases). The CDR3 is 13 residues long. The V gene's germline CDR1 is SGHTA and CDR2 FQGTGA. Trimming left V 5 bases short and J 6 bases short, with 12 bases between. The CDR3 sequence is CASSLAGRDTQYF. For the CDR3, the DNA is TGTGCCAGCAGCCTGGCGGGGAGGGATACGCAGTATTTT.

This clone was recorded once. The chain is built from TRBV30 and TRBJ2-1; D is ambiguous. Per the germline V gene, CDR1 is GTSNPN and CDR2 is SVGIG (reference sequence). V gave up 4 bases and J gave up 10 bases, with 11 bases separating them. The CDR3 is made up of 11 amino acids. The CDR3 region has the DNA TGTGCCTGGAAAGAAATCCGGGAGCAGTTCTTC. Translation: CAWKEIREQFF.

This sequence joins TRBV25-1 and TRBJ1-1; 10 positions match TRBD1. This CDR3 spans 17 amino acids. Germline CDR1 reads MGHDK; CDR2 reads SYGVNS. Trimming cost V 5 bases and J 0 bases; bases outside gene matches: 9. DNA of the CDR3: TGTGCCAGCAGTCCCCGGACAGGGGGGTGGATGAACACTGAAGCTTTCTTT. As protein: CASSPRTGGWMNTEAFF.

The chain carries TRBV10-2 and TRBJ1-6; TRBD1 is a possible D gene (6 bases). The CDR3 extends over 13 amino acids. The V end was cut by 8 bases, the J end by 10 bases, with 15 bases between. CDR1 WSHSY and CDR2 SAAADI come from the germline V gene. The CDR3 bases are TGCGCCAGCGGGGGCAGGGTTCGCTCACCCCTCCACTTT. Encoded protein: CASGGRVRSPLHF.

Relative to its sample, this clone is large. The chain employs TRBV4-1 and TRBJ2-1; tentatively, D is TRBD2 (7 bases). V was shortened by 0 bases and J by 3 bases, with 15 bases between the two germline ends. The germline gives CDR1 MGHRA, CDR2 YSYEKL. The length of the CDR3 is 17 residues. The CDR3 region has the DNA TGCGCCAGCAGCCAAGAAGGGGGGGCGACCGTCTACAATGAGCAGTTCTTC. Protein product: CASSQEGGATVYNEQFF.

V gene TRBV2 combines with J gene TRBJ2-6, with 10 bases matching TRBD1. With V trimmed by 4 bases and J by 4 bases, 16 bases remained unmatched. The CDR3 sequence is 20 residues long. The germline gives CDR1 SNHLY, CDR2 FYNNEI. For the CDR3, the DNA is TGTGCCAGCAGTGTTACCCAACCGACAGGGGGCGCCGCAGGGGCCAACGTCCTGACTTTC. The encoded protein is CASSVTQPTGGAAGANVLTF. Full variable domain (missing parts from reference TRBV2 and TRBJ2-6): EPEVTQTPSHQVTQMGQEVILRCVPISNHLYFYWYRQILGQKVEFLVSFYNNEISEKSEIFDDQFSVERPDGSNFTLKIRSTKLEDSAMYFCASSVTQPTGGAAGANVLTFGAGSRLTVL.

This clone was observed once. V and J are TRBV7-2 and TRBJ2-2, with D possibly TRBD2 on 6 matching bases. The CDR3 is made up of 15 amino acids. V was cut by 2 bases and J by 2 bases, with 9 bases left in between. CDR1 is SGHTA and CDR2 is FQGNSA in the germline V gene. The CDR3 bases are TGTGCCAGCAGCTTAAAGGCGGGAAACACCGGGGAGCTGTTTTTT. The encoded protein is CASSLKAGNTGELFF.

The chain recombines TRBV5-4 with TRBJ2-1; 7 bases map to TRBD2. There are 15 residues in the CDR3. Germline V gene sequence: CDR1 SGHNT, CDR2 YYREEE (reference sequence). Trimming took 3 bases from V and 0 from J; bases not matched to a gene: 3. CDR3 sequence (DNA): TGTGCCAGCAGCTGGGGGGGGAGCTCCTACAATGAGCAGTTCTTC. It translates to CASSWGGSSYNEQFF.